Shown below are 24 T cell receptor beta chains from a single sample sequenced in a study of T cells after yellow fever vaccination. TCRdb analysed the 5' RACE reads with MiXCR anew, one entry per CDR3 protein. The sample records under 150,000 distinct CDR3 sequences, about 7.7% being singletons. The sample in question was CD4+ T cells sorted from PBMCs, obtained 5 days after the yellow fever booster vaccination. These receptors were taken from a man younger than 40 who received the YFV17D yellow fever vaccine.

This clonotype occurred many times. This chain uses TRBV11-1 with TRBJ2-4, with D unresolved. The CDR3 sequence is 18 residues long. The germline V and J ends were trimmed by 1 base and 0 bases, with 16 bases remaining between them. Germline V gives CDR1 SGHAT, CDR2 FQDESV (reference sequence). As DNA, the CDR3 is TGTGCCAGCAGCTTAGGCTCCTACGGAGACCTAGCCAAAAACATTCAGTACTTC. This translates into CASSLGSYGDLAKNIQYF.

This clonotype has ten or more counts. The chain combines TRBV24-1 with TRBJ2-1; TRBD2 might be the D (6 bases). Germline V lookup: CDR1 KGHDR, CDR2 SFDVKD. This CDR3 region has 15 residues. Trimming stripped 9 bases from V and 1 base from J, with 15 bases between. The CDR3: CATGGAGASYNEQFF. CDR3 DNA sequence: TGTGCCACCGGAGGGGCGGGCGCATCCTACAATGAGCAGTTCTTC.

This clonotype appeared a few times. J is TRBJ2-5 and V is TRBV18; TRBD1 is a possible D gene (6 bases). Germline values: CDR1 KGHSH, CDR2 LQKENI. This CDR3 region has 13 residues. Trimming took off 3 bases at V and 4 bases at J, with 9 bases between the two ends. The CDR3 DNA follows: TGTGCCAGCTCACCGGGGGCGGGAGAGACCCAGTACTTC. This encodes CASSPGAGETQYF.

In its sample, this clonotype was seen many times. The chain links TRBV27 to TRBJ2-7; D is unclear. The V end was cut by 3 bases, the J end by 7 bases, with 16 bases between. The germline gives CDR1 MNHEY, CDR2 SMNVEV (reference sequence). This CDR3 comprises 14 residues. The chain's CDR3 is CASSFEVNPSEQYF. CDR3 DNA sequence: TGTGCCAGCAGTTTTGAAGTGAACCCCTCTGAGCAGTACTTC.

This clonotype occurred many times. Here the CDR3 reads CATRGWTGDTYEQYF. CDR3 nucleotide sequence: TGTGCCACCCGTGGTTGGACAGGGGACACCTACGAGCAGTACTTC. This chain links TRBV19 with TRBJ2-7; 9 bases align to TRBD1. This CDR3 spans 15 amino acids. CDR1 is LNHDA and CDR2 is SQIVND in the germline V gene (reference sequence). Trimming cost V 10 bases and J 2 bases; bases outside gene matches: 12.

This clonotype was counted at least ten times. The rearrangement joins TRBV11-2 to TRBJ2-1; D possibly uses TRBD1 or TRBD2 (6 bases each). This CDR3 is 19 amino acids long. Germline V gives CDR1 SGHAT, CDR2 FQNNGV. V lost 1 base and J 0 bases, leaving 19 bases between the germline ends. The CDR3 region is CASSLGARGAGSSYNEQFF. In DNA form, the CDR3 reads TGTGCCAGCAGCTTAGGAGCTAGGGGGGCGGGAAGCTCCTACAATGAGCAGTTCTTC.

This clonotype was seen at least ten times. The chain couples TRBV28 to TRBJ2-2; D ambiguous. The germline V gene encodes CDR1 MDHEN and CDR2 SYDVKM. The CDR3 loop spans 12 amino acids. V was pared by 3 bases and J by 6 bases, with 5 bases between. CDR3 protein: CASSFPAGELFF. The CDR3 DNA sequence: TGTGCCAGCAGTTTTCCGGCCGGGGAGCTGTTTTTT. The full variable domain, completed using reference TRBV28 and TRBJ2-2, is DVKVTQSSRYLVKRTGEKVFLECVQDMDHENMFWYRQDPGLGLRLIYFSYDVKMKEKGDIPEGYSVSREKKERFSLILESASTNQTSMYLCASSFPAGELFFGEGSRLTVL.

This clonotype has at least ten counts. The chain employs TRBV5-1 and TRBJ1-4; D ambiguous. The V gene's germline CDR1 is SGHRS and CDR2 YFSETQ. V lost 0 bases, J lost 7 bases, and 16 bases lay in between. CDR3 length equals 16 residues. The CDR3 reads CASSLASGLIGEKLFF. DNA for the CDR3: TGCGCCAGCAGCTTGGCCTCTGGACTTATCGGTGAAAAACTGTTTTTT.

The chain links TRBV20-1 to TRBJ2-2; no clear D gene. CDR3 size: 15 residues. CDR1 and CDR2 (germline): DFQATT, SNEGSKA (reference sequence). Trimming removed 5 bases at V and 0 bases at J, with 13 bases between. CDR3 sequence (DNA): TGCAGTGCTCCCCCCCGAGAATCGAACACCGGGGAGCTGTTTTTT. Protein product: CSAPPRESNTGELFF.

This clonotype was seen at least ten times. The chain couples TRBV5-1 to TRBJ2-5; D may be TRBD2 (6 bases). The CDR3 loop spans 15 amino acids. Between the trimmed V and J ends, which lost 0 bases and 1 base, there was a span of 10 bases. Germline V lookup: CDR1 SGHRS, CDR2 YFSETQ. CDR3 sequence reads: CASSLVAGTQETQYF. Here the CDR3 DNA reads TGCGCCAGCAGCTTGGTCGCGGGAACCCAAGAGACCCAGTACTTC.

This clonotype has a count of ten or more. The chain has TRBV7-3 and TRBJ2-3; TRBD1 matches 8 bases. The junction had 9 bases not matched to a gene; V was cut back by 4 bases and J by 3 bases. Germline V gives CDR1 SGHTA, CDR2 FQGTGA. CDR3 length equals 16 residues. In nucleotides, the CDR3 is TGTGCCAGCAGCTCCCATACGACAGGGGAAACAGATACGCAGTATTTT. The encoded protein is CASSSHTTGETDTQYF.

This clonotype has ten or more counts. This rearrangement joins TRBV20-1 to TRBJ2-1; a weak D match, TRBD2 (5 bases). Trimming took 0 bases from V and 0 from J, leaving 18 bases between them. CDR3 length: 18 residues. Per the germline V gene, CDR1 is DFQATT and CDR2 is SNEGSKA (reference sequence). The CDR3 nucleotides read TGCAGTGCTAGAGACCCCGGTGGGCGGAGGAGCTCCTACAATGAGCAGTTCTTC. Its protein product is CSARDPGGRRSSYNEQFF.

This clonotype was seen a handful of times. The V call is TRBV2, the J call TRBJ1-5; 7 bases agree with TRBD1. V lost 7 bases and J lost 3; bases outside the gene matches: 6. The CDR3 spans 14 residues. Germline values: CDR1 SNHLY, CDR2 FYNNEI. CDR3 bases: TGTGCCAGCATTCGAGACAGGGACAATCAGCCCCAGCATTTT. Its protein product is CASIRDRDNQPQHF.

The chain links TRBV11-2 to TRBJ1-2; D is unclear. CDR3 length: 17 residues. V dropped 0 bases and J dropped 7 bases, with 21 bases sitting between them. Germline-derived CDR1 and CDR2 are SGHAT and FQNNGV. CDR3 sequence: CASSLDARTKTVRGYTF. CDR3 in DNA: TGTGCCAGCAGCTTAGATGCGCGGACCAAAACCGTTCGTGGCTACACCTTC. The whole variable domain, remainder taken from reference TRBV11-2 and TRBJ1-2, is EAGVAQSPRYKIIEKRQSVAFWCNPISGHATLYWYQQILGQGPKLLIQFQNNGVVDDSQLPKDRFSAERLKGVDSTLKIQPAKLEDSAVYLCASSLDARTKTVRGYTFGSGTRLTVV.

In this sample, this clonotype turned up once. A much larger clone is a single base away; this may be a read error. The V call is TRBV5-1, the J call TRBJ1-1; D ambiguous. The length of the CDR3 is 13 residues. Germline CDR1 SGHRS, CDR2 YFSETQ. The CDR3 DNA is TGCGCCAACAGCTTGGAGCCGAGCACTGAAGCTTTCTTT. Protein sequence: CANSLEPSTEAFF. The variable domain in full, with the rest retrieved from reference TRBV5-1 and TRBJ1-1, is KAGVTQTPRYLIKTRGQQVTLSCSPISGHRSVSWYQQTPGQGLQFLFEYFSETQRNKGNFPGRFSGRQFSNSRSEMNVSTLELGDSALYLCANSLEPSTEAFFGQGTRLTVV.

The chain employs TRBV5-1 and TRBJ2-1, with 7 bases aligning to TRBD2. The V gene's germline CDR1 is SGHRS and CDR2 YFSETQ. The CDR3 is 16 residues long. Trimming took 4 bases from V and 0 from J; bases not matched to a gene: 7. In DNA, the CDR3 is TGCGCCAGCAGCGCCTCGGGAGGTCTCTCCTACAATGAGCAGTTCTTC. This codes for CASSASGGLSYNEQFF.

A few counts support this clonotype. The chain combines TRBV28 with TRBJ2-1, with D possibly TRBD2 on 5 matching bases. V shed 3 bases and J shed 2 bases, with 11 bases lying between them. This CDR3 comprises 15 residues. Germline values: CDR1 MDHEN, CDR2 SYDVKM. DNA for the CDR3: TGTGCCAGCAGTTTCCCCTCCGGGGCCTACAATGAGCAGTTCTTC. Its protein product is CASSFPSGAYNEQFF.

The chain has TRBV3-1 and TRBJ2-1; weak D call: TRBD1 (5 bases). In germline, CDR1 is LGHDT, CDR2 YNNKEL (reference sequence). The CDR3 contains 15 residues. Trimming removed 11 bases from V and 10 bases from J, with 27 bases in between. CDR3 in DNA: TGTGCCTCCTGCAACAGCCAAGGGGCGAGATCCGAGCAGTTCTTC. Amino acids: CASCNSQGARSEQFF.

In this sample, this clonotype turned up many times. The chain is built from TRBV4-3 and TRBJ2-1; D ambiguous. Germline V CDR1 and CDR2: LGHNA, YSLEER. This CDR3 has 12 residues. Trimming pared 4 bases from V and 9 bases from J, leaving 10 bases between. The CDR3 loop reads CASSRTMGEQFF. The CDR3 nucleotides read TGCGCCAGCAGCCGGACGATGGGTGAGCAGTTCTTC.

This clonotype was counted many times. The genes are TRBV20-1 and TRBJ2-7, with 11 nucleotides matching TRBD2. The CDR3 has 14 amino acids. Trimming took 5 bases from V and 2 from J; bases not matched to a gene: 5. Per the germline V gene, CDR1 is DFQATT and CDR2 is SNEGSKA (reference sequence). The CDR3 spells CSAGGSGRAYEQYF. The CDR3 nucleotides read TGCAGTGCTGGGGGTAGCGGGAGGGCCTACGAGCAGTACTTC.

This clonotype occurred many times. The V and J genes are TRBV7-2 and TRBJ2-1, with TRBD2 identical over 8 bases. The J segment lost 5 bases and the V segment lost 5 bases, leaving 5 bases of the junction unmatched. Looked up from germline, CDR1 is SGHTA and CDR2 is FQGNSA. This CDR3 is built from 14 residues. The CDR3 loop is CASSPGGGNNEQFF. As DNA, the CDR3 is TGTGCCAGCAGCCCCGGGGGGGGGAACAATGAGCAGTTCTTC.

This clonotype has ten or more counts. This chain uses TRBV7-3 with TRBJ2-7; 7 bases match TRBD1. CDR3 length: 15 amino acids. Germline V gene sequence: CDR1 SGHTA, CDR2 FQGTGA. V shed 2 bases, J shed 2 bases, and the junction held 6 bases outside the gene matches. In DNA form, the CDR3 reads TGTGCCAGCAGCTTATACGGTGGGACAGCCTACGAGCAGTACTTC. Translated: CASSLYGGTAYEQYF.

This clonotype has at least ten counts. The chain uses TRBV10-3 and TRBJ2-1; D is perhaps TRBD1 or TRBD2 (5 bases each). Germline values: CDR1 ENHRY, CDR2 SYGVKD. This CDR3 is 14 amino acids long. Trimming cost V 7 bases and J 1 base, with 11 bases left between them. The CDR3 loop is CAINVGGSYNEQFF. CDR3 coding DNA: TGTGCCATCAATGTTGGGGGTTCCTACAATGAGCAGTTCTTC.

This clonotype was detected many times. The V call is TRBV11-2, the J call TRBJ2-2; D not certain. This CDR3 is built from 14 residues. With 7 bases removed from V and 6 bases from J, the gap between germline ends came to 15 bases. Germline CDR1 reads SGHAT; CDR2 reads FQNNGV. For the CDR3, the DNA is TGTGCCAGCATCCTCACCCCCAGAGCCGGGGAGCTGTTTTTT. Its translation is CASILTPRAGELFF.